The 19 T cell receptor beta chains below were found in one sample sequenced in a study of blood T cell repertoires in COVID-19. Here immunoSEQ multiplex PCR was the method, and the copy in TCRdb shows in-frame clones only, minus some. The sample lists 200,000 to 250,000 clones, 65% to 90% occurring once. The material sequenced was PBMCs or T cells enriched from blood (not recorded which). The source of these receptors is a woman between 35 and 50 years old with acute COVID-19.

V gene TRBV30 combines with J gene TRBJ2-1; D remains ambiguous. CDR1 GTSNPN and CDR2 SVGIG come from the germline V gene (reference sequence). Trimming stripped 4 bases from V and 0 bases from J, with 22 bases between. This CDR3 region has 18 residues. CDR3 sequence: CAWNSRYANKSSYNEQFF. The CDR3 DNA follows: TGTGCCTGGAACAGCAGATACGCTAATAAGAGCTCCTACAATGAGCAGTTCTTC.

The chain carries TRBV19 and TRBJ2-1, with 11 nucleotides matching TRBD2. Germline V lookup: CDR1 LNHDA, CDR2 SQIVND (reference sequence). The trim removed 5 bases at V and 8 bases at J, leaving 20 bases unmatched. The CDR3 loop spans 19 amino acids. The CDR3 loop is CASSPSRGGAGLAGDEQFF. CDR3 nucleotide sequence: TGTGCCAGTAGTCCCTCGCGGGGGGGCGCTGGACTAGCGGGCGATGAGCAGTTCTTC. Drawing the rest from reference TRBV19 and TRBJ2-1, the complete variable domain is DGGITQSPKYLFRKEGQNVTLSCEQNLNHDAMYWYRQDPGQGLRLIYYSQIVNDFQKGDIAEGYSVSREKKESFPLTVTSAQKNPTAFYLCASSPSRGGAGLAGDEQFFGPGTRLTVL.

The rearrangement joins TRBV15 to TRBJ2-7; 11 bases are shared with TRBD2. CDR3 length equals 15 residues. The germline CDR1 and CDR2 sequences are LNHNV and YYDKDF (reference sequence). V trimming: 0 bases; J trimming: 2 bases; junction bases outside the gene matches: 0. The CDR3 DNA is TGTGCCACCAGCAGAGAACTAGCGGGAGCCTACGAGCAGTACTTC. Residues: CATSRELAGAYEQYF.

V usage is TRBV5-6 and J usage is TRBJ2-3, with a tentative D call TRBD2 (5 bases). The CDR3 has 15 amino acids. V lost 0 bases and J lost 2, with 10 bases in between. Germline lookup yields CDR1 SGHDT and CDR2 YYEEEE. CDR3 loop: CASSLVRGVTDTQYF. CDR3 DNA sequence: TGTGCCAGCAGCTTGGTTCGGGGTGTCACAGATACGCAGTATTTT.

The chain uses TRBV18 and TRBJ2-3, with 10 bases that match TRBD2. Germline CDR1 and CDR2: KGHSH and LQKENI. V dropped 3 bases and J dropped 2; count of bases not matched to a gene: 5. The CDR3 loop spans 16 amino acids. The chain's CDR3 is CASSPGLADITDTQYF. The CDR3 nucleotides read TGTGCCAGCTCACCCGGACTAGCGGATATCACAGATACGCAGTATTTT.

This clone was seen just once. The rearrangement uses TRBV28 and TRBJ2-7, with D perhaps TRBD1 (5 bases). The CDR3 length is 15 residues. Germline V CDR1 and CDR2: MDHEN, SYDVKM. Trimming left V 5 bases short and J 3 bases short, with 17 bases between. CDR3 in amino acids: CASSLGGAAFYEQYF. Written as DNA, the CDR3 is TGTGCCAGCAGTCTAGGTGGGGCAGCTTTCTACGAGCAGTACTTC. Variable domain in full (rest from reference TRBV28 and TRBJ2-7): DVKVTQSSRYLVKRTGEKVFLECVQDMDHENMFWYRQDPGLGLRLIYFSYDVKMKEKGDIPEGYSVSREKKERFSLILESASTNQTSMYLCASSLGGAAFYEQYFGPGTRLTVT.

This chain joins TRBV6-4 and TRBJ1-6; no firm D call. Germline values: CDR1 MRHNA, CDR2 SNTAGT. V lost 3 bases and J 8 bases, leaving 14 bases between the germline ends. This CDR3 is 15 amino acids long. The CDR3 is CASSEEGIVDSPLHF. The CDR3 nucleotides read TGTGCCAGCAGTGAGGAGGGAATAGTGGATTCACCCCTCCACTTT.

The chain uses TRBV2 and TRBJ2-2; D is perhaps TRBD1 (5 bases). The V end was cut by 7 bases, the J end by 5 bases, with 11 bases between. The germline V gene has CDR1 SNHLY and CDR2 FYNNEI. CDR3 length: 13 residues. This CDR3 is CASKGEGTGELFF. DNA for the CDR3: TGTGCCAGCAAAGGGGAAGGAACCGGGGAGCTGTTTTTT.

The rearrangement links TRBV10-2 to TRBJ1-2; TRBD1 matches at 8 bases. Germline V gene sequence: CDR1 WSHSY, CDR2 SAAADI. V was clipped by 0 bases and J by 6 bases; unmatched bases: 6. This CDR3 is built from 15 residues. The CDR3 DNA is TGCGCCAGCAGTGAGTCCACAGGGGGGTATAATGGCTACACCTTC. Amino acids: CASSESTGGYNGYTF.

This clone was found a few times. This rearrangement joins TRBV2 to TRBJ2-5, with 7 bases fitting TRBD2. Germline CDR1 is SNHLY and CDR2 is FYNNEI. Germline trimming cut 10 bases from V and 2 bases from J; bases unmatched to any gene: 4. The CDR3 has 12 amino acids. The CDR3 region has the DNA TGTGCCATCCGGGACTATCAAGAGACCCAGTACTTC. It specifies CAIRDYQETQYF.

The genes are TRBV10-2 and TRBJ2-1, with no clear D. This CDR3 has 12 amino acids. Germline V CDR1 and CDR2: WSHSY, SAAADI. The germline V and J ends were trimmed by 7 bases and 0 bases, with 4 bases remaining between them. This CDR3 is CASTSSYNEQFF. The CDR3 region has the DNA TGCGCCAGCACGAGCTCCTACAATGAGCAGTTCTTC.

The V and J genes are TRBV2 and TRBJ2-3; D gene uncertain. The germline CDR1 and CDR2 sequences are SNHLY and FYNNEI. Trimming cost V 4 bases and J 6 bases, with 11 bases left between them. CDR3 size: 13 residues. This chain's CDR3 is CASSGGLSDTQYF. For the CDR3, the DNA is TGTGCCAGCAGTGGCGGCCTTTCGGATACGCAGTATTTT.

V gene TRBV11-2 combines with J gene TRBJ1-5; D gene unclear. Trimming pared 5 bases from V and 7 bases from J, leaving 18 bases between. The CDR3 has 15 amino acids. The germline V gene encodes CDR1 SGHAT and CDR2 FQNNGV. CDR3: CASSVTSGVGQPQHF. In nucleotides, the CDR3 is TGTGCCAGCAGCGTAACATCGGGAGTAGGACAGCCCCAGCATTTT.

This clone came up once. This chain uses TRBV9 with TRBJ2-3; 7 bases fit TRBD1. V shed 2 bases and J 4 bases; nucleotides not matched to a gene: 10. The CDR3 extends over 16 amino acids. Germline V gives CDR1 SGDLS, CDR2 YYNGEE. CDR3 sequence reads: CASSVSTGEWADTQYF. The CDR3 nucleotides read TGTGCCAGCAGCGTTTCCACAGGGGAGTGGGCAGATACGCAGTATTTT. The whole variable domain, remainder taken from reference TRBV9 and TRBJ2-3, is DSGVTQTPKHLITATGQRVTLRCSPRSGDLSVYWYQQSLDQGLQFLIQYYNGEERAKGNILERFSAQQFPDLHSELNLSSLELGDSALYFCASSVSTGEWADTQYFGPGTRLTVL.

This clone came up a few times. The chain recombines TRBV5-1 with TRBJ1-6; D gene ambiguous. V lost 0 bases to trimming and J lost 8 bases, with 9 bases between them. The CDR3 length is 14 residues. Germline CDR1 is SGHRS and CDR2 is YFSETQ. This CDR3 reads CASSLGLTDSPLHF. The CDR3 bases are TGCGCCAGCAGCTTGGGACTTACGGATTCACCCCTCCACTTT.

This clone was seen at least ten times. The chain joins TRBV11-2 to TRBJ2-7; D might be TRBD2 (6 bases). The CDR3 consists of 16 residues. Germline lookup yields CDR1 SGHAT and CDR2 FQNNGV. With 2 bases removed from V and 0 bases from J, the gap between germline ends came to 14 bases. This chain's CDR3 is CASSLWLAVTSYEQYF. The CDR3 region has the DNA TGTGCCAGCAGCTTATGGTTAGCGGTAACCTCCTACGAGCAGTACTTC.

This rearrangement joins TRBV19 to TRBJ1-5; 12 bases align to TRBD1. The CDR3 is 19 amino acids. Trimming cost V 7 bases and J 0 bases; bases outside gene matches: 13. Germline V CDR1 and CDR2: LNHDA, SQIVND (reference sequence). DNA for the CDR3: TGTGCCAGTACCCAGAGGGGACAGGGGGCAAGCTTTAGCAATCAGCCCCAGCATTTT. It specifies CASTQRGQGASFSNQPQHF.

V is TRBV10-2 and J is TRBJ2-7; TRBD1 matches 7 bases. The CDR3 is 13 amino acids. CDR1 and CDR2 (germline): WSHSY, SAAADI. J gave up 7 bases and V 2 bases, and 5 bases lay outside the gene matches. The CDR3 reads CASSEQTGWEQYF. CDR3 bases: TGCGCCAGCAGTGAGCAGACAGGGTGGGAGCAGTACTTC.

This clone occurred a few times. The chain couples TRBV6-1 to TRBJ2-1; the match to TRBD2 covers 11 bases. The CDR3 is 17 amino acids. CDR1 and CDR2 from the germline V gene are MNHNS and SASEGT. The V gene end was trimmed by 1 base and the J gene end by 6 bases; junction bases not matched to a gene: 8. The CDR3 sequence is CASSEEKLAGVPNEQFF. The CDR3 coding sequence is TGTGCCAGCAGTGAAGAGAAACTAGCGGGAGTCCCCAATGAGCAGTTCTTC.